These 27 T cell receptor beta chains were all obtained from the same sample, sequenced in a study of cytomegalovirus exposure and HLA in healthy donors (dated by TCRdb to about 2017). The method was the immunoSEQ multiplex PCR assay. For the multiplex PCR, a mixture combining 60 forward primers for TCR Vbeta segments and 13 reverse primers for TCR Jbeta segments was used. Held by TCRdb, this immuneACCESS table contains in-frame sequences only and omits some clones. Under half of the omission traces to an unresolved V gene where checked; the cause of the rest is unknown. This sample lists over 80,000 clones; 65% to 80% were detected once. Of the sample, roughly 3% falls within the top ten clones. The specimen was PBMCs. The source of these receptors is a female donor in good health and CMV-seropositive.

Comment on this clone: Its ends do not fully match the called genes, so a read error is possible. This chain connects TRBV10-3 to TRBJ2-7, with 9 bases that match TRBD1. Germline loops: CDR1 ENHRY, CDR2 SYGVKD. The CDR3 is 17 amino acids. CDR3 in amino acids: CAISEPSRDRASCEQYF. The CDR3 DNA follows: TGTGCCATCAGTGAGCCAAGCCGGGACAGGGCTTCCTGCGAGCAGTACTTC.

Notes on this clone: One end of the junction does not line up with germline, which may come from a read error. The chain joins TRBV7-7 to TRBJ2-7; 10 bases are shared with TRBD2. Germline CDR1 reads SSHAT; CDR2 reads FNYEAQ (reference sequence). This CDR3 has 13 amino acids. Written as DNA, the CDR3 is TGTGCTAGCAGTCCTAGCGGGGGCCACGAGCAGTACTTC. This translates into CASSPSGGHEQYF.

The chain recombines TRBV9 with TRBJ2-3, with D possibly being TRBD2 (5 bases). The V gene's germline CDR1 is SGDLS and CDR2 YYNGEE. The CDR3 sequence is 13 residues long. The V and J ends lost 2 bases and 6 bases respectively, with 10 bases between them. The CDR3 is CASSVRVADTQYF. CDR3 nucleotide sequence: TGTGCCAGCAGCGTGAGGGTAGCGGATACGCAGTATTTT.

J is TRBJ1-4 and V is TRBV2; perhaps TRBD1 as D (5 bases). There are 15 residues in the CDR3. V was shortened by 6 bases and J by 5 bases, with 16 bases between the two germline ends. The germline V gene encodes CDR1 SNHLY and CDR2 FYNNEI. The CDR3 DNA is TGTGCCAGCAGGAGGCCGGGAGGGGAAAATGAAAAACTGTTTTTT. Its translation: CASRRPGGENEKLFF.

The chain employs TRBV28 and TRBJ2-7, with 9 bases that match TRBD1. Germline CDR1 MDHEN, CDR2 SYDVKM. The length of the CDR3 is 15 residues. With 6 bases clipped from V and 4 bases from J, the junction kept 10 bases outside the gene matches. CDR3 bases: TGTGCCAGCAGGGCCGGTGGGACAGGGAGGTACGAGCAGTACTTC. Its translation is CASRAGGTGRYEQYF.

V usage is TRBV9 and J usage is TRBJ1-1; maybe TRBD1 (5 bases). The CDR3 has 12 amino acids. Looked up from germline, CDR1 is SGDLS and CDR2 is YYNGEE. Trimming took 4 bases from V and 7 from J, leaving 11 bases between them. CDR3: CASSPVGGEAFF. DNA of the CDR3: TGTGCCAGCAGCCCTGTGGGGGGTGAAGCTTTCTTT.

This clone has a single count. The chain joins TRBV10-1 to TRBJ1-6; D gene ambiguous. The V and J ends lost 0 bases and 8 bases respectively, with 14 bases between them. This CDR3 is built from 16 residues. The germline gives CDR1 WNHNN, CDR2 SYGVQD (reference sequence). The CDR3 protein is CASSESRDRIDSPLHF. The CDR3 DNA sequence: TGCGCCAGCAGTGAGTCGAGGGATCGTATAGATTCACCCCTCCACTTT.

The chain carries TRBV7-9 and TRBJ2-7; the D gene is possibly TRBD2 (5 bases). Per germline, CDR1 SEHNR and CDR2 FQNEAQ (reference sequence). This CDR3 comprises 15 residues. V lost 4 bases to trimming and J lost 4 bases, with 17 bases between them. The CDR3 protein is CASSSDRRLPYEQYF. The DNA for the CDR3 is TGTGCCAGCAGCTCGGACCGCCGACTACCATACGAGCAGTACTTC.

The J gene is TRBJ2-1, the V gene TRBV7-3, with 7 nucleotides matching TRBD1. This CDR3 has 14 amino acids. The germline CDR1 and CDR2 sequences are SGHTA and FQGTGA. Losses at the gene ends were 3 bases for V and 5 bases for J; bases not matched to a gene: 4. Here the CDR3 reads CASSLGRGNNEQFF. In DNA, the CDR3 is TGTGCCAGCAGCTTGGGCAGGGGGAACAATGAGCAGTTCTTC.

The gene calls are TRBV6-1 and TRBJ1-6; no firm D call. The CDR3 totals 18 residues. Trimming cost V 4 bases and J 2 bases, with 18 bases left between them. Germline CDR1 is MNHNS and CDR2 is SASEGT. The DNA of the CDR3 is TGTGCCAGCAGTGGGGCGGGCCGCGGGAGTCCCTATAATTCACCCCTCCACTTT. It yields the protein CASSGAGRGSPYNSPLHF.

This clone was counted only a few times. The CDR3 DNA sequence: TGTGCCAGCAGGTCTAGGAATCTCGGCACAGATACGCAGTATTTT. Translated: CASRSRNLGTDTQYF. The chain uses TRBV6-6 and TRBJ2-3; D not certain. V lost 6 bases and J lost 1, with 14 bases in between. This CDR3 has 15 residues. Per the germline V gene, CDR1 is MNHNY and CDR2 is SVGAGI (reference sequence).

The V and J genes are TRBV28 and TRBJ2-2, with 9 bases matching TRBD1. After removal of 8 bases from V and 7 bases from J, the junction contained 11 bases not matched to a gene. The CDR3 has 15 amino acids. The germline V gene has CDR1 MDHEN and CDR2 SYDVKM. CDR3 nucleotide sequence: TGTGCCAGCCTTGGGGACAGGGCGGGCGTCGGGGAGCTGTTTTTT. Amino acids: CASLGDRAGVGELFF.

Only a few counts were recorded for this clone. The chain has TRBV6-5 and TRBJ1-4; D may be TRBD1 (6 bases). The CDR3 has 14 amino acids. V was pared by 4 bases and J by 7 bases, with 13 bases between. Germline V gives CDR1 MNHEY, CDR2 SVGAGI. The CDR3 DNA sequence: TGTGCCAGCAGTTCCAGGGGCCAACGTGAAAAACTGTTTTTT. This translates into CASSSRGQREKLFF.

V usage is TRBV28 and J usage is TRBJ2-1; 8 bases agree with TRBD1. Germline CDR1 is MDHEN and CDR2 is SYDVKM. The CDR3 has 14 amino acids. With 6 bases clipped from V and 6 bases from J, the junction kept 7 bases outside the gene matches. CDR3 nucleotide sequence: TGTGCCAGCAGCAGACAGGGGTGGAGCAATGAGCAGTTCTTC. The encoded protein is CASSRQGWSNEQFF.

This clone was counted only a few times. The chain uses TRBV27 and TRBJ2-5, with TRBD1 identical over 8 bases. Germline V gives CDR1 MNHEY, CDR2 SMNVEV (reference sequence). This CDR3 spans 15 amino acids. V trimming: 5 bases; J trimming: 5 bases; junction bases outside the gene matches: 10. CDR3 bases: TGTGCCAGCAGTCATACAGGGGGTAGGTGGGAGACCCAGTACTTC. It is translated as CASSHTGGRWETQYF.

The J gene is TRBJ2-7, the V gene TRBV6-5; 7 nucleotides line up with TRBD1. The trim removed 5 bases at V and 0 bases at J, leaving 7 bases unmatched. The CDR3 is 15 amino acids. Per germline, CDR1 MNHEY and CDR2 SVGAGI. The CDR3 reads CASSPYRGSSYEQYF. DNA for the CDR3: TGTGCCAGCAGTCCCTACAGGGGTAGCTCCTACGAGCAGTACTTC.

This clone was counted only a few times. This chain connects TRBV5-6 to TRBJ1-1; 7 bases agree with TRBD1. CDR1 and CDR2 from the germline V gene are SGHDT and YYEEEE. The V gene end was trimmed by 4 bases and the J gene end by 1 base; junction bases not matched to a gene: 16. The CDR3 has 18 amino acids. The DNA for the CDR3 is TGTGCCAGCAGCCCCCGCAGGCAGACAGGGATCGGGAACACTGAAGCTTTCTTT. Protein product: CASSPRRQTGIGNTEAFF.

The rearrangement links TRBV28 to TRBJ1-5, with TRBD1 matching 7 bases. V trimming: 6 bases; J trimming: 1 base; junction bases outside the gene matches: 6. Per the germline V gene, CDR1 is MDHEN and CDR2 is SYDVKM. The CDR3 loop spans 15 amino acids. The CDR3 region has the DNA TGTGCCAGCAGCCCAGACAGGGTAAGCAATCAGCCCCAGCATTTT. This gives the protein CASSPDRVSNQPQHF.

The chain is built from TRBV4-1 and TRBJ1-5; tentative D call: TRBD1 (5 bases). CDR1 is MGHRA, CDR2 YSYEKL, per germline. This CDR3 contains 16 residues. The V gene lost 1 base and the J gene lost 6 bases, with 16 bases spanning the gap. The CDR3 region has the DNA TGCGCCAGCAGCCAAGGGCAGGGAGGTTTAGGTCAGCCCCAGCATTTT. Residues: CASSQGQGGLGQPQHF.

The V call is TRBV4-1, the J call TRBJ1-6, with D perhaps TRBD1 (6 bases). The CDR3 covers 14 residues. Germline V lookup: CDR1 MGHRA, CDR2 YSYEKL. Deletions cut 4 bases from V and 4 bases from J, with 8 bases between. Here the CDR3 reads CASSPGQYNSPLHF. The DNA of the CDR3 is TGCGCCAGCAGCCCTGGACAGTATAATTCACCCCTCCACTTT.

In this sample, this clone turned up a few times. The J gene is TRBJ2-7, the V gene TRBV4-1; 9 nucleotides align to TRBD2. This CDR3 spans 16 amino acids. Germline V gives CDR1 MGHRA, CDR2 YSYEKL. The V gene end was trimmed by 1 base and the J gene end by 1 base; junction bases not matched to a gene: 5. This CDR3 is CASSQVSSGESYEQYF. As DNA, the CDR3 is TGCGCCAGCAGCCAAGTGTCTAGCGGGGAGTCCTACGAGCAGTACTTC.

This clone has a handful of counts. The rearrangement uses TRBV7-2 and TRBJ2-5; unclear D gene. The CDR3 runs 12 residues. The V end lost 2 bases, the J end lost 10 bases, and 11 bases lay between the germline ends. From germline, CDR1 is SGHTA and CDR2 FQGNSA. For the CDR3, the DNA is TGTGCCAGCAGCTTACCAGACCGGAGCCAGTACTTC. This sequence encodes CASSLPDRSQYF.

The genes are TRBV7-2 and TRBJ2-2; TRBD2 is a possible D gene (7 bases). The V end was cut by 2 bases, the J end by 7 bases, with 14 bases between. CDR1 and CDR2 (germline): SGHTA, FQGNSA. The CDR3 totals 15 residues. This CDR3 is CASSLNGGPVGELFF. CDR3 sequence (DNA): TGTGCCAGCAGCTTAAACGGGGGGCCGGTCGGGGAGCTGTTTTTT.

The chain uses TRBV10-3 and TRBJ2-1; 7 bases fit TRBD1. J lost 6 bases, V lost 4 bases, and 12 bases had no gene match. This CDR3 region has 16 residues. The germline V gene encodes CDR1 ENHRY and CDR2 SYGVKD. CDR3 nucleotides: TGTGCCATCAGTGGGTTGGAACAGGGGTCTTTCAATGAGCAGTTCTTC. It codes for CAISGLEQGSFNEQFF.

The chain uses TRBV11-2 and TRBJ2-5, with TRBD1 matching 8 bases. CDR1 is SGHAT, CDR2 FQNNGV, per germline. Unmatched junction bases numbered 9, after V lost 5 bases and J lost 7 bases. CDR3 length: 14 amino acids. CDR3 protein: CASSPRTGTMTQYF. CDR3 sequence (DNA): TGTGCCAGCAGCCCAAGGACAGGGACCATGACCCAGTACTTC.

The DNA of the CDR3 is TGTGCCAGCAGCTTAGCGTTAGGACAGGGGATAAATGGCTACACCTTC. Amino acids: CASSLALGQGINGYTF. The chain uses TRBV7-8 and TRBJ1-2; 9 bases match TRBD1. The CDR3 contains 16 residues. The germline V gene encodes CDR1 SGHVS and CDR2 FQNEAQ. Trimming at V came to 0 bases and at J to 6 bases, leaving 8 bases not matched to a gene.

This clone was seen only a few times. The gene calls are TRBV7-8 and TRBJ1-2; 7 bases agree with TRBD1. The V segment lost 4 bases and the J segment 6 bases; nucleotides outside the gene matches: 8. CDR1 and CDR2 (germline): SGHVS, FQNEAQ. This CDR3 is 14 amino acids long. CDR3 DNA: TGTGCCAGCAGCTCGATGACAGGGCCCCATGGCTACACCTTC. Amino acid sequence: CASSSMTGPHGYTF.